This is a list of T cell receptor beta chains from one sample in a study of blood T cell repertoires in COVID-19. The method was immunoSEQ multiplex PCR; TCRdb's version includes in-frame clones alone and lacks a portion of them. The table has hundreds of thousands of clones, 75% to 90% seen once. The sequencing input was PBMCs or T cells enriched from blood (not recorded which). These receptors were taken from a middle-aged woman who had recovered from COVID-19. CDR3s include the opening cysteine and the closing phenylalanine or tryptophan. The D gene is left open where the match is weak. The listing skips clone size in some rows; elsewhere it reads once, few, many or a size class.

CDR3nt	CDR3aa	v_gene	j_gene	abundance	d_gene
TGTGCCAGCAGCGCCGGCCCGGACAGGAGAAATGAAAAACTGTTTTTT	CASSAGPDRRNEKLFF	TRBV9	TRBJ1-4	once	TRBD1
TGTGCCAGCAGCAGATCAAGCGGGTACTACAATGAGCAGTTCTTC	CASSRSSGYYNEQFF	TRBV11-3	TRBJ2-1	NA	NA
TGTGCCAGCAGCCGGGGACAGATCGGCACCATATATTTT	CASSRGQIGTIYF	TRBV28	TRBJ1-3	NA	TRBD1
TGTGCCAGCAGCCAAGACAGGGTCAACGAGCAGTACTTC	CASSQDRVNEQYF	TRBV7-9	TRBJ2-7	few	TRBD1
TGTGCCAGCAGCGAGGCGGGTCCGGGGCGGGGCACCGGGGAGCTGTTTTTT	CASSEAGPGRGTGELFF	TRBV9	TRBJ2-2	NA	NA
TGTGCCAGCAGCCAACAGGTTAGCTCTGGGGCCAACGTCCTGACTTTC	CASSQQVSSGANVLTF	TRBV3-1/TRBV3-2	TRBJ2-6	NA	NA
TGTGCCTGGAACAAGGGGCCCAAACGGACCGGGGAGCTGTTTTTT	CAWNKGPKRTGELFF	TRBV30	TRBJ2-2	NA	NA
TGTGCCAGCAGCTTGGGACTAGCGGGGGCTACCCAGTACTTC	CASSLGLAGATQYF	TRBV5-6	TRBJ2-5	once	TRBD2
TGTGCCAGCAGCGGATCCGGGACAGGGGGCTTTATCGTGAATTCACCCCTCCACTTT	CASSGSGTGGFIVNSPLHF	TRBV7-8	TRBJ1-6	few	TRBD1
TGTGCCAGCAGTTTAGCACGGTTTGAAGCTTTCTTT	CASSLARFEAFF	TRBV12-3/TRBV12-4	TRBJ1-1	NA	NA
TGCAGTGCTAGTGTCCCACTAGCGGGAGGCCACGAGCAGTACTTC	CSASVPLAGGHEQYF	TRBV20-1	TRBJ2-7	NA	TRBD2
TGTGCCTGGAGGGGGAAGGGACAGGGTAATGAAAAACTGTTTTTT	CAWRGKGQGNEKLFF	TRBV30	TRBJ1-4	NA	TRBD1
TGTGCCAGCAGCTTCCAGGAGGGCATTCAGTACTTC	CASSFQEGIQYF	TRBV7-2	TRBJ2-4	NA	NA
TGTGCCTGGGCCGGGACTAGACTCACAGATACGCAGTATTTT	CAWAGTRLTDTQYF	TRBV30	TRBJ2-3	NA	TRBD2
TGCAGCGCCTTAGGGGGTTCCTCCTACGAGCAGTACTTC	CSALGGSSYEQYF	TRBV29-1	TRBJ2-7	NA	NA
TGTGCCAGCAGCCAAGATCGACAGGAGCAAGAGACCCAGTACTTC	CASSQDRQEQETQYF	TRBV3-1/TRBV3-2	TRBJ2-5	NA	NA